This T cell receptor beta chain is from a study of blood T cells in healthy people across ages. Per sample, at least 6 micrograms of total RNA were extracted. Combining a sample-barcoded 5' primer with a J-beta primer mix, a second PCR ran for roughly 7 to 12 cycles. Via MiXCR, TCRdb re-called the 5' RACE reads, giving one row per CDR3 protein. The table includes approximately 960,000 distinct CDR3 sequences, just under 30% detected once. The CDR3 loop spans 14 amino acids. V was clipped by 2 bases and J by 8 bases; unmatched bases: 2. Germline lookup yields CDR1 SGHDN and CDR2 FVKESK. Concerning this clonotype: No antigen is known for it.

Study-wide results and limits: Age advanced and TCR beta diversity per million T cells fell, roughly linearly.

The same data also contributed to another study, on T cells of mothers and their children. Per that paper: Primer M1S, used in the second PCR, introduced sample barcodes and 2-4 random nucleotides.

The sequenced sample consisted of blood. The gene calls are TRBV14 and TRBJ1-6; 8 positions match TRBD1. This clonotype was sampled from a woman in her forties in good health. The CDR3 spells CASSQQGAYSPLHF. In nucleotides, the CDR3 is TGTGCCAGCAGCCAACAGGGGGCTTATTCACCCCTCCACTTT.